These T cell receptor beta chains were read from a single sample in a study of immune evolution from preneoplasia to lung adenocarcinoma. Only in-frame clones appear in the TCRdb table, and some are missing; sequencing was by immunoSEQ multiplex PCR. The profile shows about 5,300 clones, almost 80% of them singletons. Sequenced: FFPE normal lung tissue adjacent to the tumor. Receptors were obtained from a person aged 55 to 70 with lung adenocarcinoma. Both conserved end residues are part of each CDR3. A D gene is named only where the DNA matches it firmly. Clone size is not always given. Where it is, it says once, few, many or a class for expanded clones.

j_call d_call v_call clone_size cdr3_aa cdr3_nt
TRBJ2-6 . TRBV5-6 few CASSLTLPGLRANVLTF TGTGCCAGCAGCTTGACCTTACCGGGACTCCGGGCCAACGTCCTGACTTTC
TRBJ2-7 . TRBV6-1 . CASSESVDSPYEQYF TGTGCCAGCAGTGAATCAGTGGACAGCCCCTACGAGCAGTACTTC
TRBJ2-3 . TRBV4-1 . CASSQERADTQYF TGCGCCAGCAGCCAAGAGCGTGCAGATACGCAGTATTTT
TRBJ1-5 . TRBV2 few CASTRDGNQPQHF TGTGCCAGCACTCGGGACGGAAATCAGCCCCAGCATTTT
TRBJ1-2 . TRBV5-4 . CASSLGPETYYGYTF TGTGCCAGCAGCTTGGGGCCTGAAACGTACTATGGCTACACCTTC
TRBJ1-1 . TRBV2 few CASSEGNTEAFF TGTGCCAGTTCTGAGGGGAATACTGAAGCTTTCTTT
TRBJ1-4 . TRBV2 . CASAGVGVSGKLFF TGTGCCAGCGCTGGGGTTGGGGTATCTGGAAAACTGTTTTTT
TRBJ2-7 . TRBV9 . CASSPRDPLGEQYF TGTGCCAGCAGCCCCCGGGACCCCCTCGGCGAGCAGTACTTC
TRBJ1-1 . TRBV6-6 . CASSRFSGTQNTEAFF TGTGCCAGCAGCCGTTTCTCCGGGACGCAAAACACTGAAGCTTTCTTT
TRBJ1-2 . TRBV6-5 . CASKQNRDPNYGYTF TGTGCCAGCAAACAGAACAGGGATCCTAACTATGGCTACACCTTC
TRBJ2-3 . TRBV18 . CASSPYLRGFTDTQYF TGTGCCAGCTCGCCCTACTTGCGGGGCTTCACAGATACGCAGTATTTT
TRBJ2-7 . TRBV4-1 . CASSQDSGSGVEQYF TGCGCCAGCAGCCAGGACTCGGGGTCGGGGGTCGAGCAGTACTTC
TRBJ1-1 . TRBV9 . CASSVVQGRNTEAFF TGTGCCAGCAGCGTAGTGCAGGGGAGGAACACTGAAGCTTTCTTT
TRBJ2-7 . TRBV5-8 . CASSLYGPYEQYF TGTGCCAGCAGCTTGTACGGCCCCTACGAGCAGTACTTC
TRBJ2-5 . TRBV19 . CATRGGSGPYETQYF TGTGCCACCCGAGGTGGAAGCGGCCCTTACGAGACCCAGTACTTC
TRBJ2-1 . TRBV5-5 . CASSLLGVGGEQFF TGTGCCAGCAGCCTCCTAGGGGTAGGGGGTGAGCAGTTCTTC
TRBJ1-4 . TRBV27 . CASKPNRVGNEKLFF TGTGCCAGCAAACCTAACAGGGTTGGGAATGAAAAACTGTTTTTT
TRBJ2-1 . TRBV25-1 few CASSLSRDSRNEQFF TGTGCCAGCTCATTGAGCCGGGACTCTCGAAATGAGCAGTTCTTC
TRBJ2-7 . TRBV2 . CASAHGTTEQYF TGTGCCAGCGCTCACGGGACAACCGAGCAGTACTTC
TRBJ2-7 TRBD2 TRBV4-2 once CASSLSGGATRLYEQYF TGTGCCAGCAGCCTTAGCGGGGGGGCCACTAGACTCTACGAGCAGTACTTC
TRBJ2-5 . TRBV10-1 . CASSEADSRQETQYF TGCGCCAGCAGTGAGGCGGACAGCCGACAAGAGACCCAGTACTTC
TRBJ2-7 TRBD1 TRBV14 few CASSRRDRYMNEQYF TGTGCCAGCAGCCGCCGGGACAGGTACATGAACGAGCAGTACTTC
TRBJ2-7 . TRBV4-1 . CASSLTVTGAYEQYF TGCGCCAGCAGCCTGACTGTGACGGGGGCCTACGAGCAGTACTTC
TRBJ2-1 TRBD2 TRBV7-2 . CASSFLAGVGSEQFF TGTGCCAGCAGCTTCTTAGCGGGTGTGGGGAGTGAGCAGTTCTTC
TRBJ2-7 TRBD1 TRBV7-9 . CASSFQEQGAYEQYF TGTGCCAGCAGTTTCCAAGAGCAGGGGGCCTACGAGCAGTACTTC
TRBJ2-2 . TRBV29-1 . CSVVFTANTGELFF TGCAGCGTTGTCTTTACCGCGAACACCGGGGAGCTGTTTTTT
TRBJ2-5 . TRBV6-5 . CASTPYGAQETQYF TGTGCCAGCACCCCATACGGGGCCCAAGAGACCCAGTACTTC
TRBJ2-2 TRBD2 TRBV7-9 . CASSFPTSGGAGTGELFF TGTGCCAGCAGCTTCCCGACTAGCGGGGGGGCTGGCACCGGGGAGCTGTTTTTT
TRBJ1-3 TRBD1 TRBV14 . CASSPRMPDRGTGNTIYF TGTGCCAGCAGCCCCCGTATGCCGGACAGGGGCACGGGAAACACCATATATTTT
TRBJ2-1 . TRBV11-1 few CASSEGQGVGGPDNEQFF TGTGCCAGCAGCGAAGGACAGGGTGTCGGGGGGCCAGACAATGAGCAGTTCTTC
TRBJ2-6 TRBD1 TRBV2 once CASSPGQGASGANVLTF TGTGCCAGCAGCCCGGGACAGGGGGCGAGCGGGGCCAACGTCCTGACTTTC
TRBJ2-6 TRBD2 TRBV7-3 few CASSLREGRTKAWSGANVLTF TGTGCCAGCAGCTTAAGGGAGGGGAGAACTAAAGCATGGTCTGGGGCCAACGTCCTGACTTTC
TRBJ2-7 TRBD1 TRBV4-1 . CASSLRQGGNYEQYF TGCGCCAGCAGCCTCCGACAGGGGGGTAACTACGAGCAGTACTTC
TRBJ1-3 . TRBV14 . CASSQVFSGNTIYF TGTGCCAGCAGCCAAGTATTCTCTGGAAACACCATATATTTT
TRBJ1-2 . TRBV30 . CAWSMTIGYTF TGTGCCTGGAGTATGACCATCGGCTACACCTTC
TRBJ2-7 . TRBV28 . CASSSSGTIEQYF TGTGCCAGCAGTTCTTCCGGGACAATCGAGCAGTACTTC
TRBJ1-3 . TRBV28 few CASIPRYGAGNTIYF TGTGCCAGCATCCCTAGGTACGGGGCTGGAAACACCATATATTTT